This T cell receptor beta chain derives from a study of cytomegalovirus exposure and HLA in healthy donors. With V trimmed by 2 bases and J by 6 bases, 19 bases remained unmatched. The CDR3 covers 19 residues. Germline CDR1 MNHEY, CDR2 SMNVEV (reference sequence). As for this clone: Its target is not known.

The PCR had 60 Vbeta and 13 Jbeta primers. Only in-frame clones appear in the TCRdb table, and some are missing; sequencing was by immunoSEQ multiplex PCR. The top ten clones hold approximately 2% of a sample with about 120,000 clones, around three quarters of them seen once. Overall study findings and caveats: Later findings reportedly placed an Asian-associated ancestry cluster below the roughly 690-donor mean for N-insertions.

V and J are TRBV27 and TRBJ2-5; 9 positions agree with TRBD2. This sequence originates from a human donor in good health. Sequenced input: PBMCs. The CDR3 loop is CASSLPSSPRRGGSKTQYF. The CDR3 bases are TGTGCCAGCAGTTTACCCTCGTCCCCCCGGCGGGGGGGCTCGAAGACCCAGTACTTC.